A selection of T cell receptor beta chains follows, all from one sample in a study of T cell responses to AZD1222 COVID-19 vaccine. The protocol was immunoSEQ multiplex PCR, while the TCRdb copy is restricted to in-frame clones and leaves out a portion. The table includes roughly 100,000 clones, 70% to 90% detected once. The specimen comprised peripheral blood, sampled 28 days after the second AZD1222 dose. These receptors all stem from an adult who received the AZD1222 COVID-19 vaccine. The CDR3 runs from the conserved cysteine through the conserved F or W. The D gene is left open where the match is weak.

v_gene	d_gene	CDR3aa
TRBV27	TRBD1	CASSSGTGGYGYTF
TRBV24-1	TRBD1	CATRRQGLDNEQFF
TRBV7-8	-	CASSFTGPYNTEAFF
TRBV19	TRBD2	CASSRRLAGGSSYEQYF
TRBV7-2	TRBD1	CASSLATGGAYGYTF
TRBV5-1	-	CASSLLREPYEQYF
TRBV19	-	CASSSGPTGETQYF
TRBV18	-	CASSPPAQINTEAFF
TRBV10-3	TRBD1	CAISYGQGMGNTEAFF
TRBV29-1	TRBD1	CSVEGRGRTGQDTDTQYF
TRBV28	TRBD1	CASSAGDRNTEAFF
TRBV12-3/TRBV12-4	-	CAAQGWNTGELFF
TRBV5-4	-	CASSLSEGSGKNIQYF
TRBV11-3	TRBD2	CASSLGRRDYHRDTQYF
TRBV28	TRBD1	CASSLVDRGVGEQYF
TRBV3-1/TRBV3-2	TRBD1	CASSPQTGNLNTEAFF